A selection of T cell receptor beta chains follows, all from one sample in a study of T cell responses to AZD1222 COVID-19 vaccine. Clones were sequenced by immunoSEQ multiplex PCR, and TCRdb holds only the in-frame ones, with some missing. In the table there are some 100,000 clones, roughly 93% of which are singletons. The input for sequencing was peripheral blood, taken on day 0 of AZD1222 vaccination. The origin of the receptors is an adult in good health. Each CDR3 is given without its conserved first and last residue.

v_gene,j_gene,CDR3aa
TRBV7-8,TRBJ1-5,ASSSKKISRDPSNQPQH
TRBV5-6,TRBJ2-5,ASSLAVQETQY
TRBV10-2,TRBJ1-3,ASSGVGGNTIY
TRBV12-3/TRBV12-4,TRBJ2-3,ASSLGSTDTQY
TRBV2,TRBJ1-4,ASSYLTGFNEKLF
TRBV27,TRBJ1-6,ASSRDLNSPLH
TRBV27,TRBJ1-1,ASSLSGGLAAF
TRBV5-8,TRBJ1-2,ASSRDGSYGYT
TRBV28,TRBJ2-2,ASTIPGGAGELF
TRBV7-9,TRBJ2-3,ASSLAISTDTQY
TRBV6-6,TRBJ1-1,ASSYLENTEAF
TRBV9,TRBJ1-2,ASSGRQGADAYGYT
TRBV7-9,TRBJ1-6,ASSPTSSYNSPLH
TRBV7-3,TRBJ1-1,ASSSQVNTEAF
TRBV11-1,TRBJ2-7,ASSLAPGESYEQY
TRBV6-5,TRBJ1-3,ASRGDSGNTIY
TRBV7-2,TRBJ2-3,ASRPTPGDTQY
TRBV7-2,TRBJ2-5,ASLRDYQETQY
TRBV19,TRBJ1-5,ASSLPGPYNQPQH
TRBV7-2,TRBJ2-1,ASSPALGEQF
TRBV5-4,TRBJ2-3,ASSGTSGGSTDTQY
TRBV5-1,TRBJ2-1,ASSFQGVPNEQF
TRBV19,TRBJ1-3,ASRDRGLIPGNTIY
TRBV5-1,TRBJ2-7,ASSLGPLRSTGEQY
TRBV6-1,TRBJ2-3,ASSEAVLGKDTQY
TRBV19,TRBJ2-7,ASSREGQGFHEQY
TRBV28,TRBJ1-2,ASGGVNYGYT
TRBV24-1,TRBJ2-7,ATSDSSNPYEQY
TRBV9,TRBJ2-2,ASSHRQGGTGELF
TRBV5-4,TRBJ2-7,ASSSADRVSKY
TRBV5-1,TRBJ1-5,ASSPTGTGNQPQH
TRBV2,TRBJ2-2,ASSAGGILNTGELF
TRBV5-6,TRBJ1-5,ASSLAWTGGNQPQH
TRBV3-1/TRBV3-2,TRBJ1-2,ASSQDYGTGFYGYT
TRBV4-3,TRBJ1-6,ASSQGFGLETH
TRBV6-5,TRBJ2-3,ASSYGDFPGTQY
TRBV24-1,TRBJ1-5,ATSDPGQAPGPQH
TRBV19,TRBJ2-1,ASSMAGGQGEQF
TRBV19,TRBJ1-4,ASKVTGHEKLF
TRBV30,TRBJ1-4,AWSVRRIYSEKLF
TRBV7-3,TRBJ2-3,ASSSSTGLRDTQY
TRBV6-2/TRBV6-3,TRBJ1-1,ASSALSGDTEAF
TRBV6-5,TRBJ2-2,ASGNRNTGELF
TRBV7-8,TRBJ2-3,ASSTGLSTDTQY
TRBV19,TRBJ1-1,ASSIRTGSTEAF
TRBV18,TRBJ1-3,ASSPRGASGNTIY
TRBV6-5,TRBJ2-7,ASEDRDHEQY
TRBV9,TRBJ2-3,ASSPRGLPGTDTQY
TRBV30,TRBJ1-6,AWSETDNSPLH
TRBV4-3,TRBJ2-3,ASSLSEPVAQGADTQY
TRBV11-2,TRBJ1-3,ASGLSSGNTIY
TRBV27,TRBJ2-1,ASSLWSAGLVNEQF
TRBV5-1,TRBJ2-1,ASSLGQIYNEQF
TRBV3-1/TRBV3-2,TRBJ1-2,ASSRWGYGYT
TRBV3-1/TRBV3-2,TRBJ2-3,ASSQWNPAGGVTDTQY